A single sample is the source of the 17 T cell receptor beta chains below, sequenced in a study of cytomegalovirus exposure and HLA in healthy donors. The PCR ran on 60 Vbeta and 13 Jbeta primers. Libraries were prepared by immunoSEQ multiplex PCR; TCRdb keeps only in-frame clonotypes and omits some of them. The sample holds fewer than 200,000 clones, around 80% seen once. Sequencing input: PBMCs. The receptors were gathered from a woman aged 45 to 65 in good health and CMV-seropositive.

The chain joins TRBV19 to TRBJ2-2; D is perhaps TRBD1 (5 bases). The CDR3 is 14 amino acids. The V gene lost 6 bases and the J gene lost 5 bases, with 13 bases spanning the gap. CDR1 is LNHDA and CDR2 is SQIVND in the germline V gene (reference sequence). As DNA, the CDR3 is TGTGCCAGTAGGGGGTCAGGGTCTACCGGGGAGCTGTTTTTT. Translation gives CASRGSGSTGELFF.

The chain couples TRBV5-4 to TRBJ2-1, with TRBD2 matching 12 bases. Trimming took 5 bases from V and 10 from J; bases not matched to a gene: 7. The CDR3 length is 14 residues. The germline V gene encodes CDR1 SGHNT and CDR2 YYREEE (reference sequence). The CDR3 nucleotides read TGTGCCAGCAGTCGGACTAGCGGGATTTCCGAGCAGTTCTTC. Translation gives CASSRTSGISEQFF. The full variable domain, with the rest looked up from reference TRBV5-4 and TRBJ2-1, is ETGVTQSPTHLIKTRGQQVTLRCSSQSGHNTVSWYQQALGQGPQFIFQYYREEENGRGNFPPRFSGLQFPNYSSELNVNALELDDSALYLCASSRTSGISEQFFGPGTRLTVL.

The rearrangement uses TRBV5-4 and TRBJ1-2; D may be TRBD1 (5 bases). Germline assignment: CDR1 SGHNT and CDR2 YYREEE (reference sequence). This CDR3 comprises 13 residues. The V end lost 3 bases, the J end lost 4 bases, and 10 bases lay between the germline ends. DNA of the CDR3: TGTGCCAGCAGCTCCGGTAGGGGCTATGGCTACACCTTC. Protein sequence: CASSSGRGYGYTF.

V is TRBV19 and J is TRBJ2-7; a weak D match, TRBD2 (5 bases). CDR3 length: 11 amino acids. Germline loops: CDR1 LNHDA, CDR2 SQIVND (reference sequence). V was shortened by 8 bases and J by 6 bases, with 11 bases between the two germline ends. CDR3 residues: CASRHRGEQYF. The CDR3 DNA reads TGTGCCAGTCGGCACCGGGGCGAGCAGTACTTC.

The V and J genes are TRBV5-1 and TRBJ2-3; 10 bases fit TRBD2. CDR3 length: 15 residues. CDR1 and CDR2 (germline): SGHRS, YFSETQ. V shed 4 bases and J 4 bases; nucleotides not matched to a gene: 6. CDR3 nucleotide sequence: TGCGCCAGCAGCCCGTCCGGGACTAGCGCAGATACGCAGTATTTT. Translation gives CASSPSGTSADTQYF. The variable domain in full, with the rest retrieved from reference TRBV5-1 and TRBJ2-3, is KAGVTQTPRYLIKTRGQQVTLSCSPISGHRSVSWYQQTPGQGLQFLFEYFSETQRNKGNFPGRFSGRQFSNSRSEMNVSTLELGDSALYLCASSPSGTSADTQYFGPGTRLTVL.

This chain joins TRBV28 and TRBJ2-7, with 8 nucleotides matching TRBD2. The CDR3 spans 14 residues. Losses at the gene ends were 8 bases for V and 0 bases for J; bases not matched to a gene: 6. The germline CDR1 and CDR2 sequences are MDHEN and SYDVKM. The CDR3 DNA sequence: TGTGCCAGCCACCCGGGGGGGGTCTCCTACGAGCAGTACTTC. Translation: CASHPGGVSYEQYF.

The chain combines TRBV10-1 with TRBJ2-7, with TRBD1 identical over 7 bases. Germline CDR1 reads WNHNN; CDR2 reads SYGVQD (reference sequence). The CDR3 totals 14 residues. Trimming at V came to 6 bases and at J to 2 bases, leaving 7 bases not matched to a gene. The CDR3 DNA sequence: TGCGCCAGCAGAGAGGGACAGTTTCCCTACGAGCAGTACTTC. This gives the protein CASREGQFPYEQYF.

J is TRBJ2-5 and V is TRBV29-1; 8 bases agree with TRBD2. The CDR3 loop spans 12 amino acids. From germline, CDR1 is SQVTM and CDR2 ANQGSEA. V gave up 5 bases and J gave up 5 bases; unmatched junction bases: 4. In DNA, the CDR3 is TGCAGCGTTCGACTAGCGTTGGAGACCCAGTACTTC. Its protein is CSVRLALETQYF.

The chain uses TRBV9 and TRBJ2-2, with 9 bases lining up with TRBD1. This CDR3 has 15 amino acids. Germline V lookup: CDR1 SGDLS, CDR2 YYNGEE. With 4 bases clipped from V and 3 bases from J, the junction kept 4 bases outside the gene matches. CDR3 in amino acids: CASSTRQGDTGELFF. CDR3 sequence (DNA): TGTGCCAGCAGCACACGACAGGGGGACACCGGGGAGCTGTTTTTT.

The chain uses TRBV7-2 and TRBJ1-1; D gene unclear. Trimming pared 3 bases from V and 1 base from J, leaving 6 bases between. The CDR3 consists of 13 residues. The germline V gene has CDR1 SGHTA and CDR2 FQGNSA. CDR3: CASSFAENTEAFF. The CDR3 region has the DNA TGTGCCAGCAGCTTCGCGGAGAACACTGAAGCTTTCTTT.

The CDR3 spells CATRTRRDQETQYF. The DNA of the CDR3 is TGTGCCACTCGAACTAGACGAGACCAAGAGACCCAGTACTTC. The genes are TRBV6-6 and TRBJ2-5, with D maybe TRBD2 (5 bases). This CDR3 has 14 amino acids. Germline CDR1 MNHNY, CDR2 SVGAGI (reference sequence). Trimming removed 10 bases from V and 0 bases from J, with 15 bases in between.

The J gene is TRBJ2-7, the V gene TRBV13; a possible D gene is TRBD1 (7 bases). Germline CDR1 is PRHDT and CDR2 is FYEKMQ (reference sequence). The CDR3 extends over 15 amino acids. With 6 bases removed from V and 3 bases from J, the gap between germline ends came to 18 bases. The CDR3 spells CASSSSGGGFYEQYF. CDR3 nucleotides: TGTGCCAGCAGTAGCTCAGGGGGAGGTTTCTACGAGCAGTACTTC. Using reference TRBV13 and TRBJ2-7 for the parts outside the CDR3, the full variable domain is AAGVIQSPRHLIKEKRETATLKCYPIPRHDTVYWYQQGPGQDPQFLISFYEKMQSDKGSIPDRFSAQQFSDYHSELNMSSLELGDSALYFCASSSSGGGFYEQYFGPGTRLTVT.

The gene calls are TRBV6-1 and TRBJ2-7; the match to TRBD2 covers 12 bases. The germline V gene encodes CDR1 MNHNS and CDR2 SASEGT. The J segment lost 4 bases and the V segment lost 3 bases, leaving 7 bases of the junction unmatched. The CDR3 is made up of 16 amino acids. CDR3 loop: CASSDLLAGGHYEQYF. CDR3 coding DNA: TGTGCCAGCAGTGACCTCCTAGCGGGGGGGCATTACGAGCAGTACTTC.

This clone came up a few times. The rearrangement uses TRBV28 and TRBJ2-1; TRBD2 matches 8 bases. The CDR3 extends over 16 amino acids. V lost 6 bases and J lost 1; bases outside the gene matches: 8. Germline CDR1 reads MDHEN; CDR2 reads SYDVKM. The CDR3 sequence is CASSRGTSRSYNEQFF. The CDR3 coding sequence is TGTGCCAGCAGCCGAGGGACTAGTCGATCCTACAATGAGCAGTTCTTC.

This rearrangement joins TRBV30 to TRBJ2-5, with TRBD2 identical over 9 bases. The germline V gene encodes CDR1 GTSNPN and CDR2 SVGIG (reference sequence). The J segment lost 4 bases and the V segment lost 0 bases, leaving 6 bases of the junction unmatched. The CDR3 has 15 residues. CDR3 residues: CAWSVGLAGPETQYF. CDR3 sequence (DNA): TGTGCCTGGAGTGTAGGTCTAGCGGGGCCAGAGACCCAGTACTTC.

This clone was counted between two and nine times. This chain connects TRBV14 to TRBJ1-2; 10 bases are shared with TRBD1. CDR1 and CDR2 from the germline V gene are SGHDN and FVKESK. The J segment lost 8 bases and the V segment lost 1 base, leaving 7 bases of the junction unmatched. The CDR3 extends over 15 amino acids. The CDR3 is CASSQVGQGVWGYTF. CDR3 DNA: TGTGCCAGCAGCCAAGTCGGACAGGGGGTCTGGGGCTACACCTTC.

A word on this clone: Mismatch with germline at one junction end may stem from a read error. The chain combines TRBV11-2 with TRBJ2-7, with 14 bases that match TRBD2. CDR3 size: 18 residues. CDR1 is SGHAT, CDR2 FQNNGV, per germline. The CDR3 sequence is CASSSGLAGENWPPYWHF. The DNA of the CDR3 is TGTGCCAGCAGCTCGGGACTAGCGGGAGAAAATTGGCCCCCTTACTGGCACTTC.